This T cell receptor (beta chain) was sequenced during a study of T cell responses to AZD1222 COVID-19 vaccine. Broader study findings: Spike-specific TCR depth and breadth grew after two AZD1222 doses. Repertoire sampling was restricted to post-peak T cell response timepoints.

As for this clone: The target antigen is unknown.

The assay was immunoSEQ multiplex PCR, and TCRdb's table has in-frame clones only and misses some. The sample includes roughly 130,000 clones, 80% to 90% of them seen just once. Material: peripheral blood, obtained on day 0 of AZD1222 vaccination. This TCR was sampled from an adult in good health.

The CDR3 reads CASSQTTMNTEAFF. CDR3 nucleotides: TGCGCCAGCAGCCAGACAACCATGAACACTGAAGCTTTCTTT. This chain uses TRBV5-1 with TRBJ1-1; no reliable D call. V was shortened by 4 bases and J by 0 bases, with 10 bases between the two germline ends. The germline CDR1 and CDR2 sequences are SGHRS and YFSETQ. The CDR3 totals 14 residues.